One sample yielded the 7 T cell receptor beta chains listed below, sequenced in a study of OX40 agonist ivuxolimab in advanced cancers. The repertoire was sequenced with immunoSEQ multiplex PCR; TCRdb's copy has only in-frame clones and lacks some. Here the sample spans roughly 20,000 clones, about 89% being singletons. The sequenced sample was CD4+ or CD8+ T cells sorted from blood, obtained in a trial of the OX40 agonist ivuxolimab. The receptors were gathered from an adult with an advanced solid tumor such as melanoma, head and neck, liver or kidney cancer.

This chain's CDR3 is CASSEKVGGSDTEAFF. The CDR3 coding sequence is TGTGCCAGCAGTGAAAAAGTGGGGGGGTCTGACACTGAAGCTTTCTTT. The J gene is TRBJ1-1, the V gene TRBV6-1; TRBD1 might be the D (5 bases). CDR1 MNHNS and CDR2 SASEGT come from the germline V gene. The CDR3 contains 16 residues. V was trimmed by 2 bases and J by 3 bases, leaving 16 bases between them.

V is TRBV4-1 and J is TRBJ2-5; TRBD1 matches 7 bases. The CDR3 contains 13 residues. Germline lookup yields CDR1 MGHRA and CDR2 YSYEKL. Trimming cost V 1 base and J 9 bases; bases outside gene matches: 5. The CDR3 sequence is CASSQGDSRAQYF. Written as DNA, the CDR3 is TGCGCCAGCAGCCAAGGGGACAGCCGGGCCCAGTACTTC.

The chain joins TRBV6-6 to TRBJ2-5, with D uncertain. V was clipped by 2 bases and J by 3 bases, with 13 bases between them. The CDR3 runs 15 residues. Germline loops: CDR1 MNHNY, CDR2 SVGAGI (reference sequence). The CDR3 protein is CASSYVIRGEETQYF. The CDR3 DNA follows: TGTGCCAGCAGTTACGTCATCCGAGGAGAAGAGACCCAGTACTTC.

The table lists this clone with a count of one. The CDR3 nucleotides read TGTGCCAGCAGCTTTTTTAGTGGGGGACAGGGGATGGCGACCTACGAGCAGTACTTC. Its protein is CASSFFSGGQGMATYEQYF. The V and J genes are TRBV7-9 and TRBJ2-7; 10 nucleotides align to TRBD1. Germline loops: CDR1 SEHNR, CDR2 FQNEAQ (reference sequence). CDR3 length: 19 amino acids. J was trimmed by 2 bases and V by 3 bases; bases with no gene match: 16.

The chain couples TRBV4-2 to TRBJ2-1, with D possibly matching TRBD2 (8 bases). The V end was cut by 1 base, the J end by 8 bases, with 27 bases between. The CDR3 is 19 residues long. In germline, CDR1 is LGHNA, CDR2 YNFKEQ. CDR3 sequence: CASSQGHYRGLDVEDEQFF. CDR3 DNA sequence: TGTGCCAGCAGCCAAGGCCATTACAGGGGACTAGATGTCGAGGATGAGCAGTTCTTC.

The V call is TRBV7-2, the J call TRBJ2-5, with 8 bases fitting TRBD1. The V and J ends lost 5 bases and 0 bases, in that order; junction bases with no gene match: 5. In germline, CDR1 is SGHTA, CDR2 FQGNSA. This CDR3 comprises 15 residues. CDR3 sequence reads: CASSHGQGHQETQYF. CDR3 nucleotide sequence: TGTGCCAGCAGCCATGGACAGGGCCACCAAGAGACCCAGTACTTC.

The chain recombines TRBV19 with TRBJ1-1; 7 bases match TRBD1. The CDR3 length is 12 residues. With 5 bases clipped from V and 11 bases from J, the junction kept 8 bases outside the gene matches. The germline V gene encodes CDR1 LNHDA and CDR2 SQIVND (reference sequence). In DNA, the CDR3 is TGTGCCAGTAGTCCCGGACAGGTCTTGGCTTTCTTT. Translated, it gives CASSPGQVLAFF.